In its sample, the clone carrying this T cell receptor beta chain was seen a few times. This record comes from a study of blood T cell repertoires in COVID-19. Enrolment of Seattle patients took place during active infection, and they were followed longitudinally. Original processing methods: Amplification of reference gene primers was used by the study to estimate nucleated cell counts. Method: immunoSEQ multiplex PCR; TCRdb's copy keeps in-frame clones and lacks some. The V and J calls and the clone size are those of that table, but D and trimming were determined from the DNA. Here the sample spans 250,000 to 300,000 clones, roughly 90% being singletons. Germline CDR1 is SGHAT and CDR2 is FQNNGV. Trimming took 2 bases from V and 1 from J; bases not matched to a gene: 6. The CDR3 is made up of 16 amino acids.

Specimen: peripheral blood. The origin of this receptor is a young woman with COVID-19, enrolled during active disease. The chain is built from TRBV11-2 and TRBJ1-1; TRBD1 matches at 8 bases. Here the CDR3 DNA reads TGTGCCAGCAGCTTATTCCCGGGACAGGAGAACACTGAAGCTTTCTTT. Amino acids: CASSLFPGQENTEAFF.